This T cell receptor beta chain originates from a study of cutaneous CD30+ T cell lymphoproliferative disorder and hepatitis E (dated by TCRdb to between 2018 and 2020). Library method: the immunoSEQ multiplex PCR assay. TCRdb provides this immuneACCESS table in a form limited to in-frame rearrangements. Some clones are lacking; in checked studies, under half of them reflect an unresolved V gene, and why the rest are absent is not known. Across this sample there are more than 6,500 clones, with around 74% seen only once. The top ten hold roughly 1% of the sample. Details on this clone: The specificity of this receptor is unknown. No much larger clone is present one base from it, and per-base qualities are unavailable.

V is cut by 2 bases and J by 4 bases, and the space between the germline ends is 25 bases. CDR3 length: 19 amino acids, cysteine to phenylalanine. Only the CDR3 region is kept as DNA, spanning 57 bases read in frame from base 1. Via the germline V gene, CDR1 is SGHAT and CDR2 FQNNGV. The sequence joins TRBV11-2 to TRBJ2-3; matching of 5 bases hints at TRBD2 as the D gene. The sequence was collected from a human donor with a cutaneous T cell lymphoproliferative disorder associated with hepatitis E virus. Sequencing was performed on blood. CDR3 reads: CASSLHLGGGLTKADTQYF. The DNA is as follows: TGTGCCAGCAGCTTACATCTTGGAGGAGGACTCACTAAGGCAGATACGCAGTATTTT.